The rows below give T cell receptor beta chains drawn from one sample of a study of vaccination and CD4 T cells after COVID-19. Using its own MiXCR run on the PCR reads, TCRdb lists one record per CDR3 protein. The table includes thousands of distinct CDR3 sequences, roughly 50% detected once. For these TCRs, the target antigens are not known. Sample: CD4+ T cells from blood, cultured in vitro. The receptors originated from a human donor in good health. Each CDR3 is given with its conserved first and last residue. Each record gives: D gene, clone size, J gene, V gene, CDR3 protein, CDR3 DNA. A D gene is named only where the DNA matches it firmly. Not every row has a clone size; where given, it reads once, few, many or a size class.

-	once	TRBJ1-3	TRBV28	CASSRGGHSSGNTIYF	TGTGCCAGCAGTCGGGGGGGGCACAGCTCTGGAAACACCATATATTTT
-	-	TRBJ1-1	TRBV7-3	CASSLGFWNTEAFF	TGTGCCAGCAGCTTAGGGTTCTGGAACACTGAAGCTTTCTTT
-	-	TRBJ1-6	TRBV6-5	CASSSYGSYNSPLHF	TGTGCCAGCAGTTCGTACGGCTCCTATAATTCACCCCTCCACTTT
-	-	TRBJ1-5	TRBV6-4	CASKGRDQPQHF	TGTGCCAGCAAGGGAAGAGATCAGCCCCAGCATTTT
-	few	TRBJ2-3	TRBV24-1	CATGMSDTQYF	TGTGCCACCGGGATGTCAGATACGCAGTATTTT
-	-	TRBJ1-5	TRBV19	CASSMTEAYQPQHF	TGTGCCAGTAGTATGACAGAGGCCTATCAGCCCCAGCATTTT
TRBD1	few	TRBJ1-1	TRBV20-1	CSAGPGGYTEAFF	TGCAGTGCAGGGCCAGGGGGATACACTGAAGCTTTCTTT
-	-	TRBJ2-1	TRBV7-9	CASSLVGRVAQNEQFF	TGTGCCAGCAGCTTAGTCGGCAGGGTGGCCCAAAATGAGCAGTTCTTC
-	-	TRBJ2-3	TRBV2	CASAYRDTTDTQYF	TGTGCCAGCGCATACCGGGACACCACAGATACGCAGTATTTT
-	once	TRBJ2-5	TRBV6-5	CASSYPQETQYF	TGTGCCAGCAGTTACCCTCAAGAGACCCAGTACTTC
-	-	TRBJ1-5	TRBV2	CASSRGQLNQPQHF	TGTGCCAGCAGTCGAGGACAGCTCAATCAGCCCCAGCATTTT
-	-	TRBJ2-7	TRBV9	CASSPPLKDEQYF	TGTGCCAGCAGCCCCCCTCTTAAGGACGAGCAGTACTTC
-	few	TRBJ1-2	TRBV12-3/TRBV12-4	CASSLRARGYTF	TGTGCCAGCAGTTTACGGGCAAGGGGCTACACCTTC
-	-	TRBJ1-6	TRBV2	CATSGQVGLSEPLHF	TGTGCCACCTCGGGGCAGGTCGGTCTGTCCGAACCCCTCCACTTT
TRBD1	-	TRBJ2-1	TRBV10-3	CAISESTGSNEQFF	TGTGCCATCAGTGAGTCGACAGGGTCGAATGAGCAGTTCTTC
-	-	TRBJ2-2	TRBV6-1	CASLRFGGELFF	TGTGCCAGCCTCCGGTTCGGGGGGGAGCTGTTTTTT
-	-	TRBJ1-5	TRBV6-2/TRBV6-3	CASSYRGELGNQPQHF	TGTGCCAGCAGTTACCGGGGTGAGCTCGGCAATCAGCCCCAGCATTTT
TRBD1	-	TRBJ1-1	TRBV27	CASRATGDTEAFF	TGTGCCAGCAGGGCAACAGGGGACACTGAAGCTTTCTTT
-	-	TRBJ1-1	TRBV29-1	CSVVGQDYTEAFF	TGCAGCGTTGTGGGACAAGATTACACTGAAGCTTTCTTT
TRBD2	-	TRBJ2-2	TRBV6-4	CASSPQGLADTGELFF	TGTGCCAGCAGTCCCCAGGGACTAGCCGACACCGGGGAGCTGTTTTTT